This is a list of T cell receptor beta chains from one sample in a study of cytomegalovirus exposure and HLA in healthy donors. Libraries were prepared by immunoSEQ multiplex PCR; TCRdb keeps only in-frame clonotypes and omits some of them. Of 120,000 to 150,000 clones in the sample, about four fifths were seen once. Material for sequencing was PBMCs. The receptors were gathered from a man aged 40-55 years in good health and CMV-seropositive. CDR3s include the opening cysteine and the closing phenylalanine or tryptophan. A D gene is named only where the DNA matches it firmly. Size tells how often a clone was seen (once, few, many) or the class of an expanded clone, and some rows leave it out.

j_call d_call clone_size v_call cdr3_aa cdr3_nt
TRBJ2-7 . . TRBV9 CASTPQGTAAYEQYF TGTGCCAGCACCCCCCAGGGGACCGCGGCGTACGAGCAGTACTTC
TRBJ2-7 TRBD2 . TRBV5-6 CASSLGASGIGYEQYF TGTGCCAGCAGCTTGGGGGCTAGCGGGATAGGATACGAGCAGTACTTC
TRBJ1-1 . . TRBV7-7 CASSTQLGTEAFF TGTGCCAGCAGCACACAGCTGGGGACAGAAGCTTTCTTT
TRBJ1-1 . few TRBV5-1 CASSSVKGLDTEAFF TGCGCCAGCAGCTCGGTTAAGGGGCTAGACACTGAAGCTTTCTTT
TRBJ1-1 TRBD1 . TRBV5-1 CASSLLRTGNTEAFF TGCGCCAGCAGCTTACTTCGGACAGGGAACACTGAAGCTTTCTTT
TRBJ2-7 . . TRBV9 CASSVGGEQYF TGTGCCAGCAGCGTAGGAGGCGAGCAGTACTTC
TRBJ1-5 TRBD1 . TRBV7-9 CSSSLGPGGYQPQHF TGTTCCAGCAGTCTAGGCCCAGGGGGATATCAGCCCCAGCATTTT
TRBJ2-5 TRBD2 . TRBV6-4 CASSDPTSGGAGETQYF TGTGCCAGCAGTGACCCGACTAGCGGGGGGGCCGGCGAGACCCAGTACTTC
TRBJ1-5 TRBD1 . TRBV7-8 CASSQIQGAESGPQHF TGTGCCAGCAGCCAAATACAGGGGGCGGAATCAGGGCCCCAGCATTTT
TRBJ2-5 . once TRBV7-9 CASRTGQNQETQYF TGTGCCAGCAGAACTGGACAGAACCAAGAGACCCAGTACTTC
TRBJ2-2 TRBD2 . TRBV7-2 CASSLILAGAGNGELFF TGTGCCAGCAGCTTAATACTAGCGGGGGCCGGAAACGGGGAGCTGTTTTTT
TRBJ2-2 . . TRBV5-1 CASSLSGNTGELFF TGCGCCAGCAGCTTGAGCGGGAACACCGGGGAGCTGTTTTTT
TRBJ1-5 . . TRBV30 CAWSVSEGQPQHF TGTGCCTGGAGTGTTTCCGAGGGACAGCCCCAGCATTTT
TRBJ1-2 . . TRBV5-6 CASSLEPELYGYTF TGTGCCAGCAGCTTGGAGCCCGAGTTATATGGCTACACCTTC
TRBJ1-6 . . TRBV29-1 CSVQQGTNSPLHF TGCAGCGTTCAACAGGGTACGAATTCACCCCTCCACTTT
TRBJ2-1 TRBD2 . TRBV10-2 CASSVVTSGGPYNEQFF TGCGCCAGCAGTGTGGTCACTAGCGGGGGACCCTACAATGAGCAGTTCTTC
TRBJ1-2 TRBD1 once TRBV7-2 CASSPRPGQGYGYTF TGTGCCAGCAGCCCCCGACCGGGACAGGGGTATGGCTACACCTTC
TRBJ1-1 . . TRBV15 CATSRGGGVAEAFF TGTGCCACCAGCAGAGGGGGCGGGGTGGCTGAAGCTTTCTTT
TRBJ2-5 . . TRBV7-2 CASRRQRQYMETQYF TGTGCCAGCAGACGTCAAAGACAGTATATGGAGACCCAGTACTTC
TRBJ1-2 . once TRBV7-9 CSSSLLAGPSYGYTF TGTTCCAGCAGCTTACTGGCAGGGCCGTCCTATGGCTACACCTTC
TRBJ2-3 . . TRBV11-3 CASSSQTSTDTQYF TGTGCCAGCAGCTCCCAGACTAGCACAGATACGCAGTATTTT
TRBJ1-2 TRBD1 . TRBV27 CASSFSPGTGKNYGYTF TGTGCCAGCAGCTTCTCACCCGGGACAGGGAAAAACTATGGCTACACCTTC
TRBJ2-5 TRBD1 . TRBV5-1 CASSMGQGAETQYF TGCGCCAGCAGCATGGGACAGGGAGCTGAGACCCAGTACTTC
TRBJ2-7 TRBD1 . TRBV5-1 CASSPGQFYEQYF TGCGCCAGCAGCCCGGGACAGTTCTACGAGCAGTACTTC
TRBJ1-2 . . TRBV4-3 CASSQDRTGLTYGYTF TGCGCCAGCAGCCAAGATCGAACAGGTCTAACCTATGGCTACACCTTC
TRBJ1-1 . . TRBV6-1 CASSVQGTEAFF TGTGCCAGCAGTGTACAGGGTACTGAAGCTTTCTTT
TRBJ1-1 . . TRBV2 CASSVRAEAFF TGTGCCAGCAGCGTCAGGGCTGAAGCTTTCTTT
TRBJ2-4 . . TRBV5-1 CASSLRRGKNIQYF TGCGCCAGCAGCTTGAGGCGGGGCAAAAACATTCAGTACTTC
TRBJ1-1 . . TRBV6-5 CASSFRVMNTEAFF TGTGCCAGCAGTTTCCGGGTGATGAACACTGAAGCTTTCTTT
TRBJ1-2 TRBD1 . TRBV19 CASSIKQGENYGYTF TGTGCCAGTAGTATAAAACAGGGGGAGAACTATGGCTACACCTTC
TRBJ2-2 TRBD1 . TRBV2 CASRPQGFTGELFF TGTGCCAGCAGACCACAGGGGTTCACCGGGGAGCTGTTTTTT
TRBJ1-4 . . TRBV5-1 CASSPRLNEKLFF TGCGCCAGCAGCCCGAGACTTAATGAAAAACTGTTTTTT
TRBJ1-2 . . TRBV7-2 CASSLAGSYGYTF TGTGCCAGCAGCTTAGCTGGCAGCTATGGCTACACCTTC
TRBJ2-6 TRBD1 . TRBV19 CASRDRGAGANVLTF TGTGCCAGTAGGGACAGGGGAGCTGGGGCCAACGTCCTGACTTTC
TRBJ2-7 TRBD1 . TRBV29-1 CSAGQGTPYEQYF TGCAGCGCTGGACAGGGGACACCCTACGAGCAGTACTTC
TRBJ2-7 . . TRBV4-3 CASSADFRGYEQYF TGCGCCAGCAGCGCAGACTTTAGGGGTTACGAGCAGTACTTC
TRBJ2-3 . few TRBV21-1 CALGVAGGDTQYF TGTGCCCTCGGAGTAGCGGGAGGGGATACGCAGTATTTT
TRBJ2-1 TRBD1 . TRBV7-8 CASSLAQGFNEQFF TGTGCCAGCAGCTTAGCACAGGGGTTCAATGAGCAGTTCTTC
TRBJ1-6 . . TRBV9 CASSVALGPQTALHF TGTGCCAGCAGCGTAGCTTTGGGCCCCCAAACGGCCCTCCACTTT
TRBJ2-7 . . TRBV7-9 CASSLDNYEQYF TGTGCCAGCAGCCTGGACAACTACGAGCAGTACTTC
TRBJ1-3 TRBD1 . TRBV4-3 CASSQVVGQGSGNTIYF TGCGCCAGCAGCCAAGTAGTGGGACAGGGCTCTGGAAACACCATATATTTT
TRBJ1-1 TRBD1 . TRBV18 CASSLQGEYTEAFF TGTGCCAGCTCACTTCAGGGGGAGTACACTGAAGCTTTCTTT
TRBJ2-2 TRBD2 . TRBV7-6 CASSLLAGGGTGELFF TGTGCCAGCAGCTTACTAGCGGGAGGGGGCACCGGGGAGCTGTTTTTT
TRBJ2-2 TRBD2 . TRBV11-2 CASSYIAGGRVTGELFF TGTGCCAGCAGCTACATAGCGGGAGGGCGGGTCACCGGGGAGCTGTTTTTT
TRBJ1-2 . . TRBV7-9 CASSLTGPYGYTF TGTGCCAGCAGCTTAACAGGGCCCTATGGCTACACCTTC
TRBJ2-1 . . TRBV11-2 CASSSSVEGRGEQFF TGTGCCAGCAGCTCCTCCGTGGAGGGGCGCGGTGAGCAGTTCTTC
TRBJ2-2 TRBD2 few TRBV6-4 CASSRDYRAGELFF TGTGCCAGCAGTCGGGACTACCGGGCCGGGGAGCTGTTTTTT
TRBJ2-7 . few TRBV27 CASSSWGQTNEQYF TGTGCCAGCAGTTCGTGGGGGCAGACGAACGAGCAGTACTTC
TRBJ1-3 . . TRBV15 CATSKWPGRNTIYF TGTGCCACCTCCAAGTGGCCTGGTAGAAACACCATATATTTT
TRBJ2-1 . . TRBV7-7 CASSLGSGASSYNEQFF TGTGCTAGCAGCTTAGGGAGCGGAGCTTCCTCCTACAATGAGCAGTTCTTC
TRBJ1-2 TRBD1 . TRBV29-1 CSSRDRGNRTCFGNYGYTF TGCAGCTCCCGGGACAGGGGTAATAGGACTTGTTTCGGCAACTATGGCTACACCTTC
TRBJ2-1 TRBD2 . TRBV11-2 CASSHKGSGRAPYNEQFF TGTGCCAGCAGCCATAAGGGAAGCGGGAGGGCCCCATACAATGAGCAGTTCTTC
TRBJ1-3 TRBD1 . TRBV19 CASKTLGLGQDSGNTIYF TGTGCCAGTAAAACCCTAGGTCTCGGACAGGACTCTGGAAACACCATATATTTT
TRBJ1-2 TRBD1 . TRBV11-2 CASSTGQGATGYTF TGTGCCAGCAGCACAGGACAGGGGGCGACCGGCTACACCTTC
TRBJ1-1 . . TRBV7-3 CASSLRADTEAFF TGTGCCAGCAGCTTAAGGGCTGACACTGAAGCTTTCTTT
TRBJ2-4 . . TRBV5-6 CASSLNGGNIQYF TGTGCCAGCAGCTTAAACGGGGGAAACATTCAGTACTTC